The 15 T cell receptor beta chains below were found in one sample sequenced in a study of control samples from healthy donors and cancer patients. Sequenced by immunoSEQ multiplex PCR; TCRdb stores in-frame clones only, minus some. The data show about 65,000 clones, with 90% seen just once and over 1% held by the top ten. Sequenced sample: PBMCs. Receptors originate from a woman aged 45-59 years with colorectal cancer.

CDR3 coding DNA: TGTGCCAGTTCGAACACCGGGGAGCTGTTTTTT. It translates to CASSNTGELFF. This chain links TRBV19 with TRBJ2-2; unclear D gene. The V gene lost 8 bases and the J gene lost 0 bases, with 1 base spanning the gap. The CDR3 consists of 11 residues. CDR1 and CDR2 from the germline V gene are LNHDA and SQIVND (reference sequence).

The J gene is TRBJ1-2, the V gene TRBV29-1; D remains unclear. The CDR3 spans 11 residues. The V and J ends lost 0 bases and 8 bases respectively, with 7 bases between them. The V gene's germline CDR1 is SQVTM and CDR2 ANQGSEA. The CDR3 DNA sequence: TGCAGCGTTGAAGACACTTTAGGCTACACCTTC. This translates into CSVEDTLGYTF.

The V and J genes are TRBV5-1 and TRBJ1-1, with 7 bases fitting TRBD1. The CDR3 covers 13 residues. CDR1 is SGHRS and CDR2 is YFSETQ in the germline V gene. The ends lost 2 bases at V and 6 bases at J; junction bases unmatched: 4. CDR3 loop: CASSFNRGSEAFF. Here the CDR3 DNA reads TGCGCCAGCAGCTTTAACAGGGGCTCTGAAGCTTTCTTT.

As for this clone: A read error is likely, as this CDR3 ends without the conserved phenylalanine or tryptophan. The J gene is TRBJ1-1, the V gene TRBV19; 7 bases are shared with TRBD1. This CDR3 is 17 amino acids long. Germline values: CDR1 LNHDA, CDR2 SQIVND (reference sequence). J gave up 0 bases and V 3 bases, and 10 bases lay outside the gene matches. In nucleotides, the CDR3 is TGTGCCAGTAGTATGGGACAGAGCAGAGGAATGAACACTGAAGCTTTCCTT. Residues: CASSMGQSRGMNTEAFL.

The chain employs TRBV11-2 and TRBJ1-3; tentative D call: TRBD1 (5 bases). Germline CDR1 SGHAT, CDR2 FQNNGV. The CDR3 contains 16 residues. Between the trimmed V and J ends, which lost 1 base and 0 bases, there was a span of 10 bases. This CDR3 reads CASSLGGGPSGNTIYF. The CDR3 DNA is TGTGCCAGCAGCTTAGGTGGGGGTCCCTCTGGAAACACCATATATTTT.

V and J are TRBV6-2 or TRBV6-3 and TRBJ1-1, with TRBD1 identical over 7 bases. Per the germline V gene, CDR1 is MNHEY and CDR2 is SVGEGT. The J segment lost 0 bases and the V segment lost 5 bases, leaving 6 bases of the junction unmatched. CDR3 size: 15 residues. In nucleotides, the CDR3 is TGTGCCAGCAGTACCCCGGGACAGCTGAACACTGAAGCTTTCTTT. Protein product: CASSTPGQLNTEAFF.

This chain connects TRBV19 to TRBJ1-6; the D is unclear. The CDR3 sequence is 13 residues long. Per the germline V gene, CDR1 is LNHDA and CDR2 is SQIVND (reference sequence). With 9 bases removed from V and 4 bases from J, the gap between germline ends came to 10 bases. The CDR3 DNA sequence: TGTGCCAGCACACTGAAGTATAATTCACCCCTCCACTTT. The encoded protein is CASTLKYNSPLHF.

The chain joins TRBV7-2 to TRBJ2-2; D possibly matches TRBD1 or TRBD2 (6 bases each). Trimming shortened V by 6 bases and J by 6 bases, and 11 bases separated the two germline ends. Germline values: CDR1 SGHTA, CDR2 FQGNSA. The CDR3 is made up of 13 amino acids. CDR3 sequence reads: CASRQRGAGELFF. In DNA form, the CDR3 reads TGTGCCAGCAGACAGAGGGGGGCCGGGGAGCTGTTTTTT. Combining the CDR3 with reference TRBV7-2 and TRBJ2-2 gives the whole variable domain GAGVSQSPSNKVTEKGKDVELRCDPISGHTALYWYRQSLGQGLEFLIYFQGNSAPDKSGLPSDRFSAERTGGSVSTLTIQRTQQEDSAVYLCASRQRGAGELFFGEGSRLTVL.

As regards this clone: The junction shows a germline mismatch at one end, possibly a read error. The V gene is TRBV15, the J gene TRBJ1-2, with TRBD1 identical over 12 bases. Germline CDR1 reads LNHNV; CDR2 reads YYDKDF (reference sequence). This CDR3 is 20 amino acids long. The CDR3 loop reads CATSRGLMGTGGDFYYGYTF. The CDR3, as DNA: TGTGCTACCAGCAGAGGCCTGATGGGGACAGGGGGCGACTTTTACTATGGCTACACCTTC.

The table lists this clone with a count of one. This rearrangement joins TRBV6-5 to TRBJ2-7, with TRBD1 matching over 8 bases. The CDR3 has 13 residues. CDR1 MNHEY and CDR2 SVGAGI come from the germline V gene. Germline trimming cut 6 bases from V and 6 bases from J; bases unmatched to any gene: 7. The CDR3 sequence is CASSDRGGFEQYF. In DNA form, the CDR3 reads TGTGCCAGCAGCGACAGGGGCGGATTCGAGCAGTACTTC.

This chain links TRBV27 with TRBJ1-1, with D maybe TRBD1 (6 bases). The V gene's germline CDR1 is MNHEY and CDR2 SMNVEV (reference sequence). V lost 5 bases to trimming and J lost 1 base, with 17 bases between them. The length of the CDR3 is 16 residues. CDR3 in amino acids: CASSVTLGHKNTEAFF. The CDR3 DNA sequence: TGTGCCAGCAGTGTTACTTTGGGACATAAGAACACTGAAGCTTTCTTT.

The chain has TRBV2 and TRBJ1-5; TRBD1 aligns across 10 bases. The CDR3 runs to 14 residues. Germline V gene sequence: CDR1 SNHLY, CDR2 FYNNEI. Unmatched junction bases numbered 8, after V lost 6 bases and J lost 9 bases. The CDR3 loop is CASRDRGDYRPQHF. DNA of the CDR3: TGTGCCAGCAGGGACAGGGGGGATTACCGGCCCCAGCATTTT.

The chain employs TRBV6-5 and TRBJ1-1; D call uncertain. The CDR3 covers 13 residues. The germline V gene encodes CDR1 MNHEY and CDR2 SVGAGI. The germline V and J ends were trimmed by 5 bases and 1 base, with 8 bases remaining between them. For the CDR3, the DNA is TGTGCCAGCAGTAGGGCAGCGAACACTGAAGCTTTCTTT. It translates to CASSRAANTEAFF.

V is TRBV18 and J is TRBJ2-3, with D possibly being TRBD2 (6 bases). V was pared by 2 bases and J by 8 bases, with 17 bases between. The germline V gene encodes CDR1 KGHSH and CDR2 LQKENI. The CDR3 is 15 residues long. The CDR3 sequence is CASSPYTGGDGTQYF. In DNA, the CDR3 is TGTGCCAGCTCACCATACACCGGAGGGGACGGTACGCAGTATTTT. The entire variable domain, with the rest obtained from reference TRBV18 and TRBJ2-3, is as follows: NAGVMQNPRHLVRRRGQEARLRCSPMKGHSHVYWYRQLPEEGLKFMVYLQKENIIDESGMPKERFSAEFPKEGPSILRIQQVVRGDSAAYFCASSPYTGGDGTQYFGPGTRLTVL.

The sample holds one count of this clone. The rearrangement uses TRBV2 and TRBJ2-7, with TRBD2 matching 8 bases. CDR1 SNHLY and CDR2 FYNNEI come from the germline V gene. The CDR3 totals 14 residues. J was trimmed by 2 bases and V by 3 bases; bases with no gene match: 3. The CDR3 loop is CASSDPGGPYEQYF. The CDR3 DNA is TGTGCCAGCAGTGATCCGGGGGGGCCCTACGAGCAGTACTTC.